This TCR beta chain was retrieved from a study of blood T cell repertoires in COVID-19. The wider study: The United States, Italy and Spain supplied acute and convalescent COVID-19 samples.

CDR1 SQVTM and CDR2 ANQGSEA come from the germline V gene. The CDR3 consists of 14 residues. Trimming removed 5 bases from V and 0 bases from J; junction bases left unmatched: 1. Participants had their cohort set by participant-reported clinical history. Original handling: Amplification of reference gene primers was used by the study to estimate nucleated cell counts. The table came from immunoSEQ multiplex PCR; TCRdb's copy has only in-frame clones and leaves some out. V and J calls and clone size come straight from that table; D and trimming were deduced from the DNA. In the table there are 340,000 or so clones, just over 85% of which are singletons.

The J gene is TRBJ2-1, the V gene TRBV29-1; the match to TRBD2 covers 10 bases. This clonotype was obtained from a middle-aged woman with acute COVID-19. Sequenced: PBMCs or T cells enriched from blood (not recorded which). The CDR3: CSVRLAGSYNEQFF. The CDR3 nucleotides read TGCAGCGTTCGACTAGCGGGCTCCTACAATGAGCAGTTCTTC.